A single sample is the source of the 27 T cell receptor beta chains below, sequenced in a study of blood T cells in healthy people across ages. A sample-barcoded 5' primer and a J-beta primer mix were used in a second PCR of roughly 7 to 11 cycles. TCRdb redid the calling of the 5' RACE reads with MiXCR, one entry per CDR3 protein. Of about 780,000 distinct CDR3 sequences in the sample, about half were seen once. Material: blood. Every receptor here comes from a man of 80 years or more in good health.

J is TRBJ1-1 and V is TRBV5-1; tentatively, D is TRBD1 (6 bases). The ends were cut back, 7 bases at V and 0 bases at J, with 19 bases in the middle. From germline, CDR1 is SGHRS and CDR2 YFSETQ. The CDR3 extends over 16 amino acids. CDR3 in amino acids: CASGLGSTGMNTEAFF. The CDR3 DNA follows: TGCGCCAGCGGCCTCGGATCGACAGGCATGAACACTGAAGCTTTCTTT. The whole variable domain, remainder taken from reference TRBV5-1 and TRBJ1-1, is KAGVTQTPRYLIKTRGQQVTLSCSPISGHRSVSWYQQTPGQGLQFLFEYFSETQRNKGNFPGRFSGRQFSNSRSEMNVSTLELGDSALYLCASGLGSTGMNTEAFFGQGTRLTVV.

This clonotype was counted at least ten times. The chain joins TRBV27 to TRBJ2-4; D is possibly TRBD1 (6 bases). Per the germline V gene, CDR1 is MNHEY and CDR2 is SMNVEV (reference sequence). The CDR3 has 13 amino acids. Trimming removed 5 bases at V and 13 bases at J, with 18 bases between. CDR3 bases: TGTGCCAGCAGTCCGCCGGACAGCAGAAGGCAGTACTTC. The encoded protein is CASSPPDSRRQYF.

There are many counts of this clonotype. J is TRBJ2-1 and V is TRBV10-2, with D possibly TRBD2 on 6 matching bases. Between the trimmed V and J ends, which lost 0 bases and 4 bases, there was a span of 13 bases. This CDR3 comprises 16 residues. Germline V gives CDR1 WSHSY, CDR2 SAAADI. The CDR3 DNA sequence: TGCGCCAGCAGTGAGTCGGCGGTGGGGAGGTACAATGAGCAGTTCTTC. Protein: CASSESAVGRYNEQFF.

The gene calls are TRBV4-2 and TRBJ2-7, with a possible D match to TRBD2 (6 bases). The DNA matches TRBJ2-5 better at its end, which makes the J call doubtful. Looked up from germline, CDR1 is LGHNA and CDR2 is YNFKEQ. This CDR3 is 15 amino acids long. As DNA, the CDR3 is TGTGCCAGCAGCCAAGTAACTAGCCTCGCGGGGACCCAGTACTTC. Translated, it gives CASSQVTSLAGTQYF.

The V gene is TRBV27, the J gene TRBJ2-3, with 8 bases lining up with TRBD2. V lost 6 bases to trimming and J lost 4 bases; unmatched junction nucleotides: 9. CDR1 and CDR2 from the germline V gene are MNHEY and SMNVEV (reference sequence). The CDR3 is 15 amino acids. The CDR3 DNA is TGTGCCAGCAGCCCGATAGCGGGAACCTCAGATACGCAGTATTTT. As protein: CASSPIAGTSDTQYF.

This chain joins TRBV24-1 and TRBJ1-2; 7 nucleotides align to TRBD1. Per the germline V gene, CDR1 is KGHDR and CDR2 is SFDVKD. The J segment lost 4 bases and the V segment lost 10 bases, leaving 8 bases of the junction unmatched. The CDR3 has 13 residues. CDR3 coding DNA: TGTGCCACAAGTCCGGGACAGAGCTATGGCTACACCTTC. Its protein is CATSPGQSYGYTF.

The chain recombines TRBV20-1 with TRBJ2-1; D ambiguous. With 6 bases removed from V and 10 bases from J, the gap between germline ends came to 13 bases. The CDR3 length is 11 residues. Germline V gene sequence: CDR1 DFQATT, CDR2 SNEGSKA (reference sequence). CDR3 nucleotide sequence: TGCAGTGCACCGAAGGCCTACGAGCAGTTCTTC. It codes for CSAPKAYEQFF.

The table lists this clonotype with a few counts. DNA for the CDR3: TGTGCCAGCAGTGCCGGGAGGGCCACCTACAATGAGCAGTTCTTC. Translating it yields CASSAGRATYNEQFF. The genes are TRBV6-1 and TRBJ2-1; TRBD2 aligns across 8 bases. With V trimmed by 4 bases and J by 2 bases, 4 bases remained unmatched. This CDR3 is built from 15 residues. Germline CDR1 is MNHNS and CDR2 is SASEGT.

The chain carries TRBV6-2 or TRBV6-3 and TRBJ1-2, with D perhaps matching TRBD1 (5 bases). Germline CDR1 is MNHEY and CDR2 is SVGEGT. CDR3 length: 13 amino acids. V shed 2 bases and J shed 8 bases, with 12 bases lying between them. The CDR3 bases are TGTGCCAGCAGTTACAACACAGGATGGGGCTACACCTTC. Amino acids: CASSYNTGWGYTF.

The rearrangement links TRBV18 to TRBJ2-1, with D unclear. Trimming took off 5 bases at V and 4 bases at J, with 9 bases between the two ends. CDR3 length: 13 amino acids. Germline loops: CDR1 KGHSH, CDR2 LQKENI. CDR3 residues: CASSNDRYNEQFF. The DNA for the CDR3 is TGTGCCAGCTCAAATGATAGGTACAATGAGCAGTTCTTC.

This clonotype was seen more than once but under ten times. This chain uses TRBV10-3 with TRBJ2-5; D is perhaps TRBD2 (6 bases). The CDR3 extends over 13 amino acids. V was pared by 8 bases and J by 4 bases, with 14 bases between. Germline-derived CDR1 and CDR2 are ENHRY and SYGVKD. Here the CDR3 reads CAIGAGFGETQYF. As DNA, the CDR3 is TGTGCCATCGGCGCGGGGTTCGGAGAGACCCAGTACTTC.

This clonotype was detected only a few times. The chain joins TRBV30 to TRBJ2-5; 8 bases line up with TRBD1. In germline, CDR1 is GTSNPN, CDR2 SVGIG (reference sequence). Losses at the gene ends were 4 bases for V and 2 bases for J; bases not matched to a gene: 3. The CDR3 spans 13 residues. The CDR3 coding sequence is TGTGCCTGGACGGGACAGGCACAAGAGACCCAGTACTTC. Protein: CAWTGQAQETQYF. Using reference TRBV30 and TRBJ2-5 for the parts outside the CDR3, the full variable domain is SQTIHQWPATLVQPVGSPLSLECTVEGTSNPNLYWYRQAAGRGLQLLFYSVGIGQISSEVPQNLSASRPQDRQFILSSKKLLLSDSGFYLCAWTGQAQETQYFGPGTRLLVL.

The V gene is TRBV20-1, the J gene TRBJ2-5; D unclear. The germline CDR1 and CDR2 sequences are DFQATT and SNEGSKA (reference sequence). The V end lost 6 bases, the J end lost 5 bases, and 19 bases lay between the germline ends. CDR3 size: 14 residues. The CDR3 DNA reads TGCAGTGCCATTAGAGCTCGGCTCCGCGAGACCCAGTACTTC. It codes for CSAIRARLRETQYF.

The rearrangement joins TRBV29-1 to TRBJ2-5; D ambiguous. V was clipped by 6 bases and J by 1 base, with 15 bases between them. Germline V lookup: CDR1 SQVTM, CDR2 ANQGSEA. This CDR3 is 14 amino acids long. The CDR3 loop is CSVSGIGSQETQYF. The CDR3 DNA is TGCAGCGTGTCAGGAATTGGGTCCCAAGAGACCCAGTACTTC. Supplemented by reference TRBV29-1 and TRBJ2-5, the full variable domain reads SAVISQKPSRDICQRGTSLTIQCQVDSQVTMMFWYRQQPGQSLTLIATANQGSEATYESGFVIDKFPISRPNLTFSTLTVSNMSPEDSSIYLCSVSGIGSQETQYFGPGTRLLVL.

This sequence joins TRBV6-1 and TRBJ2-3; D ambiguous. Germline V gene data show CDR1 as MNHNS and CDR2 as SASEGT. The CDR3 length is 12 residues. Trimming removed 3 bases from V and 4 bases from J, with 5 bases in between. CDR3 in amino acids: CASSDFADTQYF. In DNA, the CDR3 is TGTGCCAGCAGTGATTTTGCAGATACGCAGTATTTT.

This clonotype was seen just once. The chain has TRBV24-1 and TRBJ2-1, with 10 bases lining up with TRBD2. The CDR3 totals 16 residues. Germline V CDR1 and CDR2: KGHDR, SFDVKD. V lost 3 bases and J lost 4; bases outside the gene matches: 5. The CDR3 spells CATSDPSGRAYNEQFF. The CDR3 bases are TGTGCCACCAGTGATCCGAGCGGGAGGGCTTACAATGAGCAGTTCTTC.

This chain links TRBV27 with TRBJ2-3; unclear D gene. Germline loops: CDR1 MNHEY, CDR2 SMNVEV (reference sequence). The V gene lost 0 bases and the J gene lost 5 bases, with 9 bases spanning the gap. The CDR3 contains 14 residues. The CDR3 sequence: CASSLSGWEDTQYF. In DNA, the CDR3 is TGTGCCAGCAGTTTATCGGGATGGGAAGATACGCAGTATTTT.

This clonotype was observed a handful of times. The V and J genes are TRBV7-2 and TRBJ2-1, with 10 bases that match TRBD1. The germline CDR1 and CDR2 sequences are SGHTA and FQGNSA. V gave up 5 bases and J gave up 9 bases; unmatched junction bases: 10. The CDR3 spans 15 residues. The CDR3 sequence: CASSRGDRGLREQFF. DNA for the CDR3: TGTGCCAGCAGCAGGGGGGACAGGGGTTTGCGTGAGCAGTTCTTC. Looking up the rest from reference TRBV7-2 and TRBJ2-1 gives the full variable domain: GAGVSQSPSNKVTEKGKDVELRCDPISGHTALYWYRQSLGQGLEFLIYFQGNSAPDKSGLPSDRFSAERTGGSVSTLTIQRTQQEDSAVYLCASSRGDRGLREQFFGPGTRLTVL.

This clonotype was seen a few times. The gene calls are TRBV29-1 and TRBJ2-2; tentatively, D is TRBD1 (6 bases). The CDR3 is 13 residues long. Germline CDR1 SQVTM, CDR2 ANQGSEA. Trimming removed 7 bases at V and 5 bases at J, with 14 bases between. CDR3 sequence (DNA): TGCAGCGCAAGGGGGAGTCGGACCGGGGAGCTGTTTTTT. This translates into CSARGSRTGELFF.

The sample holds many counts of this clonotype. The genes are TRBV28 and TRBJ2-3; D might be TRBD2 (5 bases). Germline loops: CDR1 MDHEN, CDR2 SYDVKM. V lost 7 bases and J lost 10, with 18 bases in between. This CDR3 has 13 residues. The CDR3 here is CASIPRTPSAQYF. CDR3 in DNA: TGTGCCAGCATTCCTAGGACTCCCAGTGCGCAGTATTTT.

The rearrangement links TRBV5-1 to TRBJ2-7; 7 nucleotides line up with TRBD1. After removal of 0 bases from V and 1 base from J, the junction contained 7 bases not matched to a gene. Looked up from germline, CDR1 is SGHRS and CDR2 is YFSETQ. This CDR3 comprises 16 residues. For the CDR3, the DNA is TGCGCCAGCAGCTTGGAGGGGACAGCCCTTTCCTACGAGCAGTACTTC. Translation gives CASSLEGTALSYEQYF.

The V call is TRBV20-1, the J call TRBJ2-7; 10 nucleotides line up with TRBD2. The CDR3 covers 15 residues. Trimming removed 0 bases from V and 0 bases from J; junction bases left unmatched: 2. Germline CDR1 DFQATT, CDR2 SNEGSKA (reference sequence). CDR3: CSAREPSGSSYEQYF. In nucleotides, the CDR3 is TGCAGTGCTAGAGAACCTAGCGGGAGCTCCTACGAGCAGTACTTC.

As concerns this clonotype: A much larger clone lies one base from this, so it may be a read error. As DNA, the CDR3 is TGTGCCAGCAATCCACCCGGACCGCGCGGAGAGACCCAGTTCTTC. It is translated as CASNPPGPRGETQFF. V is TRBV6-2 or TRBV6-3 and J is TRBJ2-1; the D is unclear. The CDR3 covers 15 residues. CDR1 MNHEY and CDR2 SVGEGT come from the germline V gene. Trimming removed 7 bases from V and 13 bases from J, with 26 bases in between.

The V and J genes are TRBV4-3 and TRBJ1-4; weak D call: TRBD1 (5 bases). This CDR3 comprises 17 residues. The germline CDR1 and CDR2 sequences are LGHNA and YSLEER. The V end was cut by 0 bases, the J end by 1 base, with 12 bases between. CDR3 sequence: CASSQESWGGTNEKLFF. The CDR3 DNA follows: TGCGCCAGCAGCCAAGAAAGTTGGGGGGGAACTAATGAAAAACTGTTTTTT.

This clonotype was seen a few times. V is TRBV10-3 and J is TRBJ1-2, with D perhaps matching TRBD1 (5 bases). Deletions cut 4 bases from V and 8 bases from J, with 11 bases between. CDR1 is ENHRY and CDR2 is SYGVKD in the germline V gene. The CDR3 spans 12 residues. CDR3 sequence reads: CAISVGPRGYTF. CDR3 DNA sequence: TGTGCCATCAGTGTGGGACCCCGAGGCTACACCTTC.

The chain has TRBV10-3 and TRBJ2-2, with 7 bases matching TRBD2. Germline CDR1 and CDR2: ENHRY and SYGVKD. The CDR3 is made up of 14 amino acids. J was trimmed by 3 bases and V by 8 bases; bases with no gene match: 6. For the CDR3, the DNA is TGTGCCATCGGGGGGGGAGGCGACACCGGGGAGCTGTTTTTT. Protein sequence: CAIGGGGDTGELFF.

The chain has TRBV27 and TRBJ2-7; D is uncertain. V was pared by 0 bases and J by 5 bases, with 14 bases between. Germline V lookup: CDR1 MNHEY, CDR2 SMNVEV (reference sequence). The CDR3 consists of 15 residues. Written as DNA, the CDR3 is TGTGCCAGCAGTTTATCAGGGCCCATCCGGAACGAGCAGTACTTC. It codes for CASSLSGPIRNEQYF.